The source of this T cell receptor beta chain is a study of OX40 agonist ivuxolimab in advanced cancers. Study in general: Ivuxolimab, an agonist antibody against OX40 (CD134), was given to patients. Of the participants, 40% had some prior anti-PD-1, anti-PD-L1 or anti-CTLA-4 therapy, which was allowed.

TCRdb's table, derived via immunoSEQ multiplex PCR, lists solely in-frame clones and lacks some. The sample includes 55,000 to 70,000 clones, 90% to 95% of them seen just once. V was clipped by 1 base and J by 1 base; unmatched bases: 9. Germline assignment: CDR1 SGHDT and CDR2 YYEEEE. The CDR3 has 18 amino acids. The origin of this receptor is an adult with an advanced solid tumor such as melanoma, head and neck, liver or kidney cancer. The sample was CD4+ or CD8+ T cells sorted from blood, taken in a trial of the OX40 agonist ivuxolimab. The J gene is TRBJ2-3, the V gene TRBV5-6; 10 nucleotides align to TRBD2. Here the CDR3 reads CASSLKIRGTSGTDTQYF. Here the CDR3 DNA reads TGTGCCAGCAGCTTGAAAATTCGCGGGACTAGCGGCACAGATACGCAGTATTTT.